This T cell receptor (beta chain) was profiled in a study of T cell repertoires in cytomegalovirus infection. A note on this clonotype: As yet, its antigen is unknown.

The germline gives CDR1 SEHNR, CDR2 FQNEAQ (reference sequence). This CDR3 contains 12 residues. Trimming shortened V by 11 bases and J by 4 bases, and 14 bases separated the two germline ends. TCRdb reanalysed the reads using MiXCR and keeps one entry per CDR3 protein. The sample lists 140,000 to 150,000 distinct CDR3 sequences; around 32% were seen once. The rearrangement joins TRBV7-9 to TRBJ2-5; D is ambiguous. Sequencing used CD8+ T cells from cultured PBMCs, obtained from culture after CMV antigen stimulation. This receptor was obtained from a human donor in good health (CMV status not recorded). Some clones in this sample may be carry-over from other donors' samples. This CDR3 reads CAADAWAETQYF. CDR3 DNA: TGTGCCGCGGATGCTTGGGCAGAGACCCAGTACTTC.